This is a list of T cell receptor beta chains from one sample in a study of CXCR3-negative and CXCR3-positive naive CD8 T cells. Using the 5' RACE reads, TCRdb records one entry per CDR3 protein without DNA. This sample's table has fewer than 140,000 distinct CDR3 sequences. The material sequenced was naive CXCR3+ CD8+ T cells from blood. These receptor sequences come from a human donor in good health. Some clones in this sample may be carry-over from other donors' samples. Each CDR3 is given with its conserved first and last residue.

len	v_gene	j_gene	CDR3aa
15	TRBV5-1	TRBJ2-5	CASSLEWGHQETQYF
14	TRBV29-1	TRBJ1-4	CSVEDQGADEKLFF
16	TRBV4-1	TRBJ1-1	CASSQGWTSLNTEAFF
16	TRBV6-2/TRBV6-3	TRBJ2-1	CASSPNQGANYNEQFF
15	TRBV12-3/TRBV12-4	TRBJ2-2	CASRVLRDRYGELFF
15	TRBV28	TRBJ2-5	CASSFRQAPIETQYF
15	TRBV5-1	TRBJ2-7	CASSVSGQGLNEQYF
13	TRBV6-1	TRBJ2-7	CASSDRGPYEQYF
14	TRBV6-5	TRBJ1-2	CASREGQGWYGYTF
13	TRBV20-1	TRBJ1-3	CSERTGDGNTIYF
15	TRBV9	TRBJ2-5	CASSRSGSNQETQYF
16	TRBV28	TRBJ2-7	CASNPRVAGPSYEQYF
11	TRBV29-1	TRBJ2-7	CSVGEAYEQYF
14	TRBV5-1	TRBJ1-1	CASKTGNMNTEAFF
13	TRBV7-9	TRBJ2-7	CASGRSDHYEQYF
13	TRBV12-3/TRBV12-4	TRBJ2-7	CASSPGDSFEQYF
14	TRBV20-1	TRBJ2-1	CSARNLAVYNEQFF
14	TRBV28	TRBJ1-2	CASSVSGGSYGYTF
16	TRBV7-9	TRBJ2-2	CASSTAEGALPGELFF
13	TRBV15	TRBJ1-5	CATSRDGDQPQHF
18	TRBV28	TRBJ2-7	CASSSLDGLAGVSYEQYF
15	TRBV7-6	TRBJ1-1	CASSLLTGGRAEAFF
16	TRBV29-1	TRBJ2-7	CSVEGISGRAGDEQYF
18	TRBV5-6	TRBJ2-3	CASSSIPQGGYGTDTQYF
14	TRBV7-6	TRBJ1-1	CASSSRTVPGVAFF
14	TRBV6-1	TRBJ2-7	CASSEDGLVAEQYF